The next 24 T cell receptor beta chains were all read from a single sample in a study of tumor-infiltrating lymphocytes in primary liver carcinoma (dated by TCRdb to the late 2010s). Total RNA and DNA were co-extracted from about 20-30 mg of bulk tissue with the AllPrep DNA/RNA mini kit, without cell sorting. Sequencing relied on an Illumina HiSeq 2500. A constant-region primer and ProtoScript II reverse transcriptase were used to reverse-transcribe TCRbeta-specific cDNA from around 540 ng total RNA. The TCRbeta libraries were prepared through three rounds of nested multiplex PCR following a slightly modified ARM-PCR procedure. Each of the first two PCR rounds ran for approximately 10 cycles and used multiplex TRBV1-TRBV30 forward primers together with a Cbeta reverse primer. The raw public reads went through TCRdb reprocessing: fastp at Q25, MiXCR clone calling, in-frame beta chains kept. Duplicate CDR3 protein sequences are folded into a single record with the most common DNA and genes. A total of 90,000 to 110,000 distinct CDR3 sequences appear in this sample, roughly 85% of them only once. The top ten clones comprise roughly a fifth of the sample.

Sequencing was carried out using liver tumor tissue from sampling region 3. Read against the paper, the sample's cell subset or site label means: tumor region T3, left-lateral pole. The source is a middle-aged man with primary liver carcinoma and hepatitis B virus infection.

For this clonotype: A junction boundary mismatches the germline segment, possibly from a read error. The chain employs TRBV4-1 and TRBJ2-5; D might be TRBD1 (6 bases). Germline V lookup: CDR1 MGHRA, CDR2 YSYEKL. This CDR3 has 17 amino acids. The chain's CDR3 is CASSLKRGGPSGKTRYF. CDR3 bases: TGTGCCAGCAGCCTCAAGAGAGGGGGACCATCAGGGAAGACCCGGTACTTC.

This chain joins TRBV11-1 and TRBJ1-2, with 9 bases fitting TRBD1. The CDR3 runs 15 residues. J was trimmed by 6 bases and V by 9 bases; bases with no gene match: 14. Germline loops: CDR1 SGHAT, CDR2 FQDESV (reference sequence). CDR3 in DNA: TGTGCCAGTAGCCCGGGACAGGGTCAGAGTCATGGCTACACCTTC. Amino acids: CASSPGQGQSHGYTF.

Points on this clonotype: One end of the junction is discordant with germline, which a read error may explain. This chain links TRBV12-5 with TRBJ2-7; TRBD1 aligns across 7 bases. The germline gives CDR1 LGHNT, CDR2 FRNRAP. The CDR3 consists of 18 residues. CDR3 in DNA: TGTCCTAGTGGTTTGACCCCTAGCCCGGGGACAGAGGGGTGCGAGCAGTACTTC. It translates to CPSGLTPSPGTEGCEQYF.

The chain couples TRBV28 to TRBJ2-4, with no clear D. Germline CDR1 and CDR2: MDHEN and SYDVKM. CDR3 size: 15 residues. Between the trimmed V and J ends, which lost 10 bases and 15 bases, there was a span of 31 bases. DNA for the CDR3: TGTGCCATCAGCCCTCCCGGGTTGGCCAGAAACCTTCGGTACTTC. This codes for CAISPPGLARNLRYF. Combining the CDR3 with reference TRBV28 and TRBJ2-4 gives the whole variable domain DVKVTQSSRYLVKRTGEKVFLECVQDMDHENMFWYRQDPGLGLRLIYFSYDVKMKEKGDIPEGYSVSREKKERFSLILESASTNQTSMYLCAISPPGLARNLRYFGAGTRLSVL.

This clonotype was counted once. The conserved final phenylalanine or tryptophan is absent from the CDR3, which likely points to a read error. The chain employs TRBV10-3 and TRBJ1-4; D is unresolved. Trimming took 10 bases from V and 6 from J, leaving 15 bases between them. Germline CDR1 reads ENHRY; CDR2 reads SYGVKD. The CDR3 has 13 amino acids. CDR3 in DNA: TGTGCCACCAGACATGGGGTGGATGAAAAACTGTTTCTT. Encoded protein: CATRHGVDEKLFL.

This clonotype occurred a few times. The junction differs from germline at one of its ends, possibly a read error. The V and J genes are TRBV19 and TRBJ2-2; D is possibly TRBD1 or TRBD2 (5 bases each). Germline V gives CDR1 LNHDA, CDR2 SQIVND (reference sequence). The CDR3 sequence is 13 residues long. CDR3 loop: CASREGLGRELFF. CDR3 DNA sequence: TGTGCCAGTAGAGAGGGCCTGGGCAGGGAGTTGTTTTTC. Filled out from reference TRBV19 and TRBJ2-2, the complete variable domain reads DGGITQSPKYLFRKEGQNVTLSCEQNLNHDAMYWYRQDPGQGLRLIYYSQIVNDFQKGDIAEGYSVSREKKESFPLTVTSAQKNPTAFYLCASREGLGRELFFGEGSRLTVL.

With regard to this clonotype: Sequence at one end of the junction differs from germline and may be a read error. The chain couples TRBV5-6 to TRBJ2-1; unclear D gene. CDR1 is SGHDT, CDR2 YYEEEE, per germline. CDR3 length: 17 amino acids. The CDR3 loop is CANRLGRSRSGYSEQFF. The CDR3, as DNA: TGTGCCAACAGATTGGGCCGGAGCCGCTCTGGGTACAGTGAGCAGTTCTTC. The full variable domain, with the rest looked up from reference TRBV5-6 and TRBJ2-1, is DAGVTQSPTHLIKTRGQQVTLRCSPKSGHDTVSWYQQALGQGPQFIFQYYEEEERQRGNFPDRFSGHQFPNYSSELNVNALLLGDSALYLCANRLGRSRSGYSEQFFGPGTRLTVL.

With respect to this clonotype: One junction end does not reproduce the germline sequence, and a read error may be involved. This chain uses TRBV11-2 with TRBJ2-6; perhaps TRBD1 as D (5 bases). The germline CDR1 and CDR2 sequences are SGHAT and FQNNGV. The CDR3 has 15 residues. CDR3 coding DNA: TGTGTCACCCAGTGGCCGCGCTCTGGGGCCAACGTCCTGATTTTC. Encoded protein: CVTQWPRSGANVLIF.

Comment on this clonotype: A single base separates this from a much larger clone, so it may be a read error. The chain couples TRBV7-3 to TRBJ2-2; no clear D gene. Germline V gives CDR1 SGHTA, CDR2 FQGTGA. The CDR3 consists of 12 residues. For the CDR3, the DNA is TGTGCCAGAAGCTACTCCACCGGGGAGCTGTTTTTT. Translation gives CARSYSTGELFF.

The gene calls are TRBV12-3 or TRBV12-4 and TRBJ2-5, with a possible D match to TRBD1 (6 bases). The CDR3 extends over 14 amino acids. Trimming left V 10 bases short and J 2 bases short, with 17 bases between. The CDR3 bases are TGTGCCAATAGTTCCAACAGGGAACAAGAGACCCAGTACTTC. This sequence encodes CANSSNREQETQYF.

In this sample, this clonotype turned up many times. V and J are TRBV5-1 and TRBJ2-7; D is perhaps TRBD2 (7 bases). The CDR3 has 13 residues. V lost 8 bases and J 4 bases, leaving 16 bases between the germline ends. The V gene's germline CDR1 is SGHRS and CDR2 YFSETQ. Here the CDR3 DNA reads TGCGCCAGAAACAGGGAGGGGGATTACGAGCAGTACTTC. Its translation is CARNREGDYEQYF. The whole variable domain, filled in from reference TRBV5-1 and TRBJ2-7, reads KAGVTQTPRYLIKTRGQQVTLSCSPISGHRSVSWYQQTPGQGLQFLFEYFSETQRNKGNFPGRFSGRQFSNSRSEMNVSTLELGDSALYLCARNREGDYEQYFGPGTRLTVT.

The sample holds a few counts of this clonotype. The junction shows a germline mismatch at one end, possibly a read error. The chain is built from TRBV28 and TRBJ2-3; the D gene is possibly TRBD2 (5 bases). The length of the CDR3 is 14 residues. Germline V gene lookup returns CDR1 MDHEN and CDR2 SYDVKM. The CDR3: CAIGAGGIQDTHYF. CDR3 DNA sequence: TGTGCCATCGGAGCAGGAGGCATTCAGGATACGCATTATTTT.

For this clonotype: In this CDR3 the conserved last residue, phenylalanine or tryptophan, is missing, so a read error is likely. No DNA is shown, since the ends of the CDR3 on it are uncertain; the CDR3 is the one TCRdb lists. The chain joins TRBV4-3 to TRBJ2-3. Inclusive of both ends, the CDR3 amounts to 17 amino acids. The V gene's germline CDR1 is LGHNA and CDR2 YSLEER. CDR3 region: CASSQDLGGWGTDTHYV.

In this sample, this clonotype turned up once. The junction departs from germline at one end; a sequencing error may be responsible. The gene calls are TRBV29-1 and TRBJ2-5, with D possibly being TRBD1 or TRBD2 (5 bases each). CDR1 is SQVTM and CDR2 is ANQGSEA in the germline V gene. This CDR3 spans 14 amino acids. The CDR3 is CSARRGDRPETQYF. Written as DNA, the CDR3 is TGTAGCGCCAGAAGGGGCGATCGTCCCGAGACCCAGTACTTC.

Concerning this clonotype itself: Germline and junction disagree at one end, which may indicate a read error. The CDR3 DNA is TGCGTCAGCGGACAGGGGGCAGCGAACACTGAAGCTTTCTTC. This sequence encodes CVSGQGAANTEAFF. The V gene is TRBV10-2, the J gene TRBJ1-1; 11 nucleotides line up with TRBD1. Germline V gene lookup returns CDR1 WSHSY and CDR2 SAAADI. This CDR3 has 14 residues.

Comment on this clonotype: An end of the junction differs from the germline gene, which may be a read error. The chain is built from TRBV5-4 and TRBJ2-5; possibly TRBD1 for D (5 bases). Germline V gene data show CDR1 as SGHNT and CDR2 as YYREEE (reference sequence). CDR3 size: 12 residues. Here the CDR3 DNA reads TGTACCAGCAGCCTGGACAAGGCCATCAAATACTTC. Protein product: CTSSLDKAIKYF.

With respect to this clonotype: One end of the junction fails to match germline, which may point to a read error. This chain uses TRBV11-3 with TRBJ2-1; D might be TRBD2 (6 bases). Germline V lookup: CDR1 SGHNT, CDR2 YENEEA. CDR3 length: 14 residues. For the CDR3, the DNA is TGTGCCAGTAGCTTGACTAGTATTATCGATGAGCGGCTCTTC. Translated: CASSLTSIIDERLF.

In the case of this clonotype: One junction end does not reproduce the germline sequence, and a read error may be involved. This chain uses TRBV11-2 with TRBJ2-6; the D is unclear. The CDR3 extends over 15 amino acids. The V gene's germline CDR1 is SGHAT and CDR2 FQNNGV. The CDR3 DNA is TGCGCCACCCTGCGGCCGCACTCTGGGGCCAACGTCCTGACTTTC. Translating it yields CATLRPHSGANVLTF.

About this clonotype itself: The junction does not match germline at one end; this may be a read error. This chain joins TRBV11-2 and TRBJ2-1; 9 bases agree with TRBD2. The CDR3 spans 14 residues. CDR1 SGHAT and CDR2 FQNNGV come from the germline V gene. CDR3 DNA sequence: TGTGCCAGCAGCTTAATTAGCGGGAGCCATGAGCACTTCTTC. This encodes CASSLISGSHEHFF.

Concerning this clonotype: Since a much larger clone is just one base distant, this may be a read error. It is likely a read error, because the conserved phenylalanine at the end of the CDR3 is missing. V usage is TRBV28 and J usage is TRBJ2-1; D not certain. V was trimmed by 2 bases and J by 7 bases, leaving 15 bases between them. The germline V gene encodes CDR1 MDHEN and CDR2 SYDVKM. The CDR3 is made up of 15 amino acids. CDR3 residues: CASSLRGSRRNEQFY. The DNA of the CDR3 is TGTGCCAGCAGTTTAAGAGGTAGCCGGCGGAATGAGCAGTTCTAC.

The chain has TRBV10-1 and TRBJ2-7; 7 bases match TRBD1. The CDR3 runs to 13 residues. The V gene's germline CDR1 is WNHNN and CDR2 SYGVQD (reference sequence). The V gene end was trimmed by 0 bases and the J gene end by 7 bases; junction bases not matched to a gene: 3. CDR3 residues: CASSESDREEQYF. The CDR3 coding sequence is TGCGCCAGCAGTGAGTCTGACAGGGAGGAGCAGTACTTC.

The V gene is TRBV4-1, the J gene TRBJ1-1; 7 nucleotides match TRBD1. The CDR3 loop spans 15 amino acids. Germline V gives CDR1 MGHRA, CDR2 YSYEKL. In DNA, the CDR3 is TGCACCTGCAGCCGATCAGGGGAGGGACAGACTGAAGCTTTCTTT. Translation: CTCSRSGEGQTEAFF.

In the case of this clonotype: The conserved final phenylalanine or tryptophan is absent from the CDR3, which likely points to a read error. V gene TRBV11-2 combines with J gene TRBJ2-4, with a weak D call TRBD1 (6 bases). The V gene lost 1 base and the J gene lost 0 bases, with 13 bases spanning the gap. Germline lookup yields CDR1 SGHAT and CDR2 FQNNGV. The CDR3 length is 17 residues. This CDR3 reads CASSLGRTALAKNIQYL. Written as DNA, the CDR3 is TGTGCCAGCAGCTTAGGCAGGACAGCTCTAGCCAAAAACATTCAGTACTTA.

With regard to this clonotype: Mismatch with germline at one junction end may stem from a read error. The chain carries TRBV29-1 and TRBJ1-4; tentative D call: TRBD1 (6 bases). Germline lookup yields CDR1 SQVTM and CDR2 ANQGSEA. CDR3 length: 13 amino acids. The CDR3 loop reads CSVDRGRSEKLFF. Written as DNA, the CDR3 is TGCAGCGTTGACCGGGGGCGGAGTGAAAAACTGTTCTTT.